This section outlines one TCR beta chain sequence together with its context. The source of the sample is a study of blood T cell repertoires in COVID-19. Turning to the study itself: Sites in the United States, Italy and Spain provided acute and convalescent COVID-19 samples. T cells, B-cell-depleted T cells, or PBMCs provided the cDNA or gDNA that served as material.

Germline V CDR1 and CDR2: SNHLY, FYNNEI. Trimming removed 4 bases from V and 1 base from J; junction bases left unmatched: 11. This CDR3 spans 17 amino acids. Methods used by the authors: Scientists estimated how many nucleated cells there were by amplifying reference gene primers. Sequencing was performed with immunoSEQ multiplex PCR; in TCRdb, only in-frame clones are kept and a portion is missing. That table is the source of V, J and clone size, and D and trimming were worked out from the DNA. Among approximately 350,000 clones listed, 65% to 90% were seen once. Sequenced sample: peripheral blood. This chain links TRBV2 with TRBJ2-3; TRBD2 matches at 7 bases. This clonotype originated in a woman in her sixties with COVID-19, enrolled during active disease. The CDR3 reads CASSGPGERGRTDTQYF. The CDR3 DNA reads as TGTGCCAGCAGTGGTCCCGGCGAGCGGGGACGCACAGATACGCAGTATTTT.